Following are 32 T cell receptor beta chains from one sample sequenced in a study of post-analysis software for immune sequencing data. Unique molecular identifiers were present in the TCR beta cDNA libraries. MiXCR was run by TCRdb on the PCR reads, yielding one entry per CDR3 protein. The profile shows fewer than 850,000 distinct CDR3 sequences, about 43% of them singletons. Their target antigens are unknown. Findings and limits, study-wide: Patients used several TRBV segments, including TRBV5-6, TRBV5-1 and TRBV20-1, more often than controls.

The sequenced material came from blood. The receptors originated from a girl aged 10 to 17 with multiple sclerosis.

This clonotype came up a few times. The V call is TRBV5-5, the J call TRBJ2-1, with D unresolved. The CDR3 covers 12 residues. The V gene's germline CDR1 is SGHKS and CDR2 YYEKEE (reference sequence). V was clipped by 4 bases and J by 9 bases, with 11 bases between them. CDR3 loop: CASSQGAPEQFF. The CDR3 DNA reads as TGTGCCAGCAGCCAAGGCGCCCCTGAGCAGTTCTTC.

J is TRBJ2-5 and V is TRBV24-1; D gene unclear. This CDR3 comprises 13 residues. Germline CDR1 reads KGHDR; CDR2 reads SFDVKD. V dropped 3 bases and J dropped 0 bases, with 4 bases sitting between them. The CDR3 sequence: CATSDQYQETQYF. The CDR3 DNA reads TGTGCCACCAGTGATCAGTACCAAGAGACCCAGTACTTC.

This clonotype was seen many times. The V and J genes are TRBV6-6 and TRBJ1-2, with a weak D call TRBD1 (5 bases). The CDR3 contains 14 residues. Germline V gene data show CDR1 as MNHNY and CDR2 as SVGAGI (reference sequence). Trimming shortened V by 0 bases and J by 8 bases, and 13 bases separated the two germline ends. The CDR3 bases are TGTGCCAGCAGTTACTCACAGGCGACCAAGGGCTACACCTTC. Protein product: CASSYSQATKGYTF.

There are a few counts of this clonotype. The V gene is TRBV12-3 or TRBV12-4, the J gene TRBJ2-7; a weak D match, TRBD1 (6 bases). The CDR3 has 14 amino acids. V was trimmed by 1 base and J by 6 bases, leaving 13 bases between them. The CDR3 region has the DNA TGTGCCAGCAGTTTAGGGGACACTAGAGCCGAGCAGTACTTC. The encoded protein is CASSLGDTRAEQYF.

The chain employs TRBV5-8 and TRBJ2-1, with 8 nucleotides matching TRBD1. CDR1 is SGHTS, CDR2 YDEGEE, per germline. The junction had 4 bases not matched to a gene; V was cut back by 4 bases and J by 1 base. The CDR3 has 15 residues. The CDR3 DNA sequence: TGTGCCAGCAGCCTACAGGGGGGTTCCTACAATGAGCAGTTCTTC. It codes for CASSLQGGSYNEQFF. Full variable domain (outside the CDR3, taken from reference TRBV5-8 and TRBJ2-1): EAGVTQSPTHLIKTRGQQATLRCSPISGHTSVYWYQQALGLGLQFLLWYDEGEERNRGNFPPRFSGRQFPNYSSELNVNALELEDSALYLCASSLQGGSYNEQFFGPGTRLTVL.

The chain has TRBV9 and TRBJ2-3; possibly TRBD1 or TRBD2 for D (6 bases each). The CDR3 contains 16 residues. Trimming removed 7 bases from V and 3 bases from J, with 21 bases in between. Germline V gene sequence: CDR1 SGDLS, CDR2 YYNGEE. The CDR3 sequence: CASGLGASVQTDTQYF. CDR3 bases: TGTGCCAGCGGCCTGGGGGCTAGCGTCCAAACAGATACGCAGTATTTT.

This clonotype has only a few counts. The rearrangement links TRBV3-1 to TRBJ2-5; the D gene could be TRBD1 or TRBD2 (5 bases each). The CDR3 runs to 15 residues. Germline V gene data show CDR1 as LGHDT and CDR2 as YNNKEL (reference sequence). V lost 2 bases, J lost 3 bases, and 13 bases lay in between. CDR3 amino acids: CASSQLTGTKETQYF. The CDR3 region has the DNA TGTGCCAGCAGCCAACTGACCGGGACCAAAGAGACCCAGTACTTC.

The J gene is TRBJ1-2, the V gene TRBV20-1, with a weak D call TRBD1 (6 bases). Trimming took off 6 bases at V and 7 bases at J, with 24 bases between the two ends. The CDR3 sequence is 15 residues long. Per the germline V gene, CDR1 is DFQATT and CDR2 is SNEGSKA (reference sequence). The CDR3 DNA is TGCAGTGCCAAACCGATGACAGGTCGGGGCTGTGGCTACACCTTC. As protein: CSAKPMTGRGCGYTF.

CDR3 protein: CASSRELGYEQYF. CDR3 in DNA: TGTGCCAGCAGCCGTGAATTGGGTTACGAGCAGTACTTC. This rearrangement joins TRBV3-1 to TRBJ2-7; the D is unclear. This CDR3 is 13 amino acids long. Germline V lookup: CDR1 LGHDT, CDR2 YNNKEL (reference sequence). V shed 4 bases and J shed 4 bases, with 11 bases lying between them.

The J gene is TRBJ2-3, the V gene TRBV6-2 or TRBV6-3; D perhaps matches TRBD1 (5 bases). V was shortened by 8 bases and J by 2 bases, with 17 bases between the two germline ends. Germline V CDR1 and CDR2: MNHEY, SVGEGT. The CDR3 totals 15 residues. The CDR3 coding sequence is TGTGCCAGCGCCCCTTACACAGGCTACACAGATACGCAGTATTTT. This codes for CASAPYTGYTDTQYF.

The chain links TRBV27 to TRBJ2-1, with D possibly matching TRBD1 (7 bases). TRBJ2-7 matches the DNA end more closely, so the J call is doubtful. The CDR3 has 14 amino acids. The germline CDR1 and CDR2 sequences are MNHEY and SMNVEV (reference sequence). The CDR3 spells CASAQGGSYNEQYF. CDR3 nucleotides: TGTGCCAGCGCGCAGGGGGGATCCTACAATGAGCAGTACTTC.

This clonotype has a handful of counts. The chain employs TRBV9 and TRBJ2-3, with a tentative D call TRBD1 (6 bases). This CDR3 spans 16 amino acids. V was cut by 2 bases and J by 1 base, with 14 bases left in between. CDR1 SGDLS and CDR2 YYNGEE come from the germline V gene. The CDR3 reads CASSVDTSGGTDTQYF. CDR3 bases: TGTGCCAGCAGCGTCGATACATCAGGGGGCACAGATACGCAGTATTTT. The variable domain in full, completed from reference TRBV9 and TRBJ2-3, reads DSGVTQTPKHLITATGQRVTLRCSPRSGDLSVYWYQQSLDQGLQFLIQYYNGEERAKGNILERFSAQQFPDLHSELNLSSLELGDSALYFCASSVDTSGGTDTQYFGPGTRLTVL.

V usage is TRBV29-1 and J usage is TRBJ2-7; 10 bases fit TRBD1. The end of the DNA is better explained by TRBJ2-5, so the J call may be wrong. The germline V gene has CDR1 SQVTM and CDR2 ANQGSEA. This CDR3 is 14 amino acids long. The CDR3 DNA reads TGCAGCGTAGGGGACAGGGGAGGACAAGAGACCCAGTACTTC. Its protein product is CSVGDRGGQETQYF.

J is TRBJ2-1 and V is TRBV24-1, with TRBD1 as a possible D gene (6 bases). With 0 bases removed from V and 7 bases from J, the gap between germline ends came to 12 bases. Germline CDR1 reads KGHDR; CDR2 reads SFDVKD. The CDR3 spans 15 residues. The CDR3 DNA sequence: TGTGCCACCAGTGATTTGCAGGGGCTAGGAAATGAGCAGTTCTTC. It yields the protein CATSDLQGLGNEQFF.

The V gene is TRBV12-3 or TRBV12-4, the J gene TRBJ1-2; no clear D. The V end was cut by 3 bases, the J end by 6 bases, with 14 bases between. The CDR3 runs to 14 residues. CDR3 sequence reads: CASSFFSRGDGYTF. The DNA for the CDR3 is TGTGCCAGCAGTTTTTTTTCCCGGGGAGATGGCTACACCTTC.

This chain connects TRBV7-3 to TRBJ2-3; TRBD2 matches at 11 bases. The CDR3 runs to 16 residues. Germline trimming cut 1 base from V and 3 bases from J; bases unmatched to any gene: 3. Germline values: CDR1 SGHTA, CDR2 FQGTGA. The CDR3: CASSLIGTSGTDTQYF. CDR3 nucleotides: TGTGCCAGCAGCTTAATAGGGACTAGCGGAACAGATACGCAGTATTTT.

This chain connects TRBV27 to TRBJ2-1; 7 bases are a match to TRBD1. Losses at the gene ends were 6 bases for V and 7 bases for J; bases not matched to a gene: 12. Germline V gives CDR1 MNHEY, CDR2 SMNVEV (reference sequence). This CDR3 spans 15 amino acids. CDR3 sequence reads: CASRPQRGLLNEQFF. The CDR3 DNA sequence: TGTGCCAGCAGACCCCAGAGGGGGCTCTTGAATGAGCAGTTCTTC.

This clonotype showed up just a few times. The rearrangement links TRBV5-4 to TRBJ2-7, with TRBD1 matching 10 bases. J lost 3 bases, V lost 4 bases, and 13 bases had no gene match. The CDR3 contains 17 residues. Germline V lookup: CDR1 SGHNT, CDR2 YYREEE (reference sequence). The CDR3 sequence: CASSAADRGRLHYEQYF. CDR3 sequence (DNA): TGTGCCAGCAGCGCCGCAGACAGGGGGCGCCTCCACTACGAGCAGTACTTC.

The rearrangement uses TRBV7-9 and TRBJ2-5; 12 nucleotides agree with TRBD2. The trim removed 5 bases at V and 9 bases at J, leaving 10 bases unmatched. In germline, CDR1 is SEHNR, CDR2 FQNEAQ (reference sequence). This CDR3 is built from 15 residues. CDR3 in DNA: TGTGCCAGCAGCCTCAGGACTAGCGGGACGGGGGCCCAGTACTTC. This gives the protein CASSLRTSGTGAQYF.

This clonotype turned up a few times. This chain joins TRBV12-3 or TRBV12-4 and TRBJ2-5; the match to TRBD2 covers 11 bases. The CDR3 is made up of 14 amino acids. V shed 3 bases, J shed 5 bases, and the junction held 2 bases outside the gene matches. The CDR3 is CASSLGLAVETQYF. CDR3 coding DNA: TGTGCCAGCAGTTTGGGACTAGCGGTTGAGACCCAGTACTTC.

The J gene is TRBJ2-1, the V gene TRBV12-3 or TRBV12-4; 7 bases align to TRBD1. The CDR3 totals 17 residues. After removal of 5 bases from V and 7 bases from J, the junction contained 17 bases not matched to a gene. The CDR3 region is CASSPPQQGTDLNEQFF. CDR3 sequence (DNA): TGTGCCAGCAGTCCGCCCCAACAGGGGACAGATCTGAATGAGCAGTTCTTC.

This clonotype was found many times. One junction end does not reproduce the germline sequence, and a read error may be involved. The CDR3 DNA follows: TGTGCCAGCAGCTTAGTAGGCGGTACCTACGAGCAGTACTTC. The encoded protein is CASSLVGGTYEQYF. V gene TRBV12-3 or TRBV12-4 combines with J gene TRBJ2-7; no firm D call. There are 14 residues in the CDR3.

This clonotype has just a few counts. This chain links TRBV28 with TRBJ1-2; the D gene is possibly TRBD1 (5 bases). V was shortened by 6 bases and J by 13 bases, with 24 bases between the two germline ends. The CDR3 covers 14 residues. CDR1 and CDR2 (germline): MDHEN, SYDVKM. The CDR3 protein is CASRNQDTSAGGTF. The CDR3 nucleotides are TGTGCCAGCAGAAACCAGGACACGTCGGCGGGGGGCACCTTC.

This clonotype showed up just a few times. This chain uses TRBV7-2 with TRBJ2-5; TRBD2 aligns across 11 bases. This CDR3 has 15 amino acids. CDR1 is SGHTA, CDR2 FQGNSA, per germline. V was pared by 4 bases and J by 5 bases, with 6 bases of the junction left unmatched. The CDR3 DNA reads TGTGCCAGCAGCTATACTAGCGGGAGTACTGAGACCCAGTACTTC. Its protein product is CASSYTSGSTETQYF.

There are a few counts of this clonotype. V is TRBV12-3 or TRBV12-4 and J is TRBJ2-7; tentative D call: TRBD1 (6 bases). Trimming took 3 bases from V and 3 from J, leaving 12 bases between them. The CDR3 covers 14 residues. The CDR3 sequence: CASSFGGSFYEQYF. The DNA for the CDR3 is TGTGCCAGCAGTTTTGGGGGCAGTTTCTACGAGCAGTACTTC.

This clonotype came up a few times. V gene TRBV7-2 combines with J gene TRBJ2-1; TRBD2 agrees at 11 bases. The germline gives CDR1 SGHTA, CDR2 FQGNSA. The CDR3 totals 18 residues. Losses at the gene ends were 0 bases for V and 7 bases for J; bases not matched to a gene: 11. The chain's CDR3 is CASSLAPLAGGGRNEQFF. CDR3 nucleotide sequence: TGTGCCAGCAGCTTAGCCCCCCTAGCGGGAGGAGGAAGGAATGAGCAGTTCTTC.

This chain connects TRBV27 to TRBJ2-7; TRBD1 matches 10 bases. The CDR3 extends over 17 amino acids. Germline V gene lookup returns CDR1 MNHEY and CDR2 SMNVEV (reference sequence). V trimming: 2 bases; J trimming: 6 bases; junction bases outside the gene matches: 13. The chain's CDR3 is CASSLRFQGQGLLEQYF. The CDR3 DNA follows: TGTGCCAGCAGTTTAAGGTTCCAGGGACAGGGGCTCCTCGAGCAGTACTTC.

This chain connects TRBV6-5 to TRBJ2-4, with TRBD1 matching over 7 bases. The germline V gene encodes CDR1 MNHEY and CDR2 SVGAGI. The CDR3 is made up of 20 amino acids. V shed 2 bases, J shed 0 bases, and the junction held 16 bases outside the gene matches. The CDR3 coding sequence is TGTGCCAGCAGTTACGAATACAGGGGTTGGGGATCTCTAGCCAAAAACATTCAGTACTTC. Its translation is CASSYEYRGWGSLAKNIQYF.

This clonotype has just a few counts. V gene TRBV7-6 combines with J gene TRBJ2-7; the D call may be TRBD1 or TRBD2 (6 bases each). V dropped 0 bases and J dropped 5 bases, with 20 bases sitting between them. Looked up from germline, CDR1 is SGHVS and CDR2 is FNYEAQ. This CDR3 region has 17 residues. The chain's CDR3 is CASSLAKEGGGFDEQYF. CDR3 DNA: TGTGCCAGCAGCTTAGCTAAGGAAGGGGGAGGATTCGACGAGCAGTACTTC.

The CDR3 region is CASSQASPPDTQYF. The CDR3, as DNA: TGTGCCAGCTCCCAGGCTTCCCCCCCAGATACGCAGTATTTT. J is TRBJ2-3 and V is TRBV18; D remains unclear. Germline assignment: CDR1 KGHSH and CDR2 LQKENI. The CDR3 runs to 14 residues. The V gene lost 6 bases and the J gene lost 4 bases, with 14 bases spanning the gap.

This chain connects TRBV12-3 or TRBV12-4 to TRBJ2-1, with 8 positions matching TRBD1. Germline trimming cut 5 bases from V and 2 bases from J; bases unmatched to any gene: 5. The CDR3 runs 15 residues. CDR3 DNA: TGTGCCAGCAGTGTGGACAGGGCAGCCTACAATGAGCAGTTCTTC. Encoded protein: CASSVDRAAYNEQFF.

The chain recombines TRBV20-1 with TRBJ2-5, with TRBD1 matching over 8 bases. Germline V gives CDR1 DFQATT, CDR2 SNEGSKA (reference sequence). The V and J ends lost 5 bases and 3 bases, in that order; junction bases with no gene match: 11. The CDR3 is 15 residues long. CDR3 DNA: TGCAGTGCTTCCAAGGACAGGGTGGGTGAAGAGACCCAGTACTTC. This codes for CSASKDRVGEETQYF.